The 18 T cell receptor beta chains below were found in one sample sequenced in a study of T cell responses to AZD1222 COVID-19 vaccine. Here immunoSEQ multiplex PCR was the method, and the copy in TCRdb shows in-frame clones only, minus some. The table records about 130,000 clones, about nine tenths of them present only once. This specimen consisted of peripheral blood, obtained on day 0 of AZD1222 vaccination. Receptor source: an adult in good health.

This clone was counted a few times. V and J are TRBV29-1 and TRBJ1-2; D might be TRBD1 (5 bases). This CDR3 has 11 residues. Deletions cut 3 bases from V and 7 bases from J, with 9 bases between. Per the germline V gene, CDR1 is SQVTM and CDR2 is ANQGSEA. Here the CDR3 DNA reads TGCAGCGTTGATGGCAGGGCTGGCTACACCTTC. It codes for CSVDGRAGYTF. Filled out from reference TRBV29-1 and TRBJ1-2, the complete variable domain reads SAVISQKPSRDICQRGTSLTIQCQVDSQVTMMFWYRQQPGQSLTLIATANQGSEATYESGFVIDKFPISRPNLTFSTLTVSNMSPEDSSIYLCSVDGRAGYTFGSGTRLTVV.

V and J are TRBV7-9 and TRBJ1-3; possibly TRBD1 for D (6 bases). The V end was cut by 5 bases, the J end by 1 base, with 12 bases between. Per germline, CDR1 SEHNR and CDR2 FQNEAQ (reference sequence). The CDR3 covers 15 residues. The CDR3 region is CASSRTASSGNTIYF. The CDR3 region has the DNA TGTGCCAGCAGCAGGACAGCGTCATCTGGAAACACCATATATTTT.

The chain uses TRBV7-3 and TRBJ2-2; D may be TRBD2 (6 bases). The germline gives CDR1 SGHTA, CDR2 FQGTGA. The CDR3 is 16 residues long. Trimming pared 5 bases from V and 4 bases from J, leaving 17 bases between. The CDR3 DNA is TGTGCCAGCAGCCCGACCGGGACTTCTATCACCGGGGAGCTGTTTTTT. Amino acids: CASSPTGTSITGELFF. Using reference TRBV7-3 and TRBJ2-2 for the parts outside the CDR3, the full variable domain is GAGVSQTPSNKVTEKGKYVELRCDPISGHTALYWYRQSLGQGPEFLIYFQGTGAADDSGLPNDRFFAVRPEGSVSTLKIQRTERGDSAVYLCASSPTGTSITGELFFGEGSRLTVL.

This chain links TRBV6-5 with TRBJ2-7, with D unresolved. Germline V lookup: CDR1 MNHEY, CDR2 SVGAGI. The CDR3 length is 11 residues. V lost 6 bases to trimming and J lost 3 bases, with 6 bases between them. Written as DNA, the CDR3 is TGTGCCAGCAGGGCCAGCTACGAGCAGTACTTC. It is translated as CASRASYEQYF.

The rearrangement joins TRBV13 to TRBJ2-3; 14 positions agree with TRBD2. V was clipped by 0 bases and J by 8 bases; unmatched bases: 7. Germline V gene sequence: CDR1 PRHDT, CDR2 FYEKMQ (reference sequence). This CDR3 has 17 residues. CDR3 in DNA: TGTGCCAGCAGCTTAGGTCGACTAGCGGGGGGGCAGGGTACGCAGTATTTT. Translation gives CASSLGRLAGGQGTQYF.

The chain combines TRBV28 with TRBJ1-4, with D possibly being TRBD1 (6 bases). The germline gives CDR1 MDHEN, CDR2 SYDVKM. Trimming took 2 bases from V and 2 from J, leaving 9 bases between them. This CDR3 comprises 15 residues. The CDR3 DNA reads as TGTGCCAGCAGTTTAGTCAGGGGTACTAATGAAAAACTGTTTTTT. This codes for CASSLVRGTNEKLFF.

This chain links TRBV10-3 with TRBJ1-4, with D perhaps matching TRBD1 (6 bases). The CDR3 length is 14 residues. V lost 2 bases, J lost 5 bases, and 9 bases lay in between. The germline CDR1 and CDR2 sequences are ENHRY and SYGVKD. In DNA, the CDR3 is TGTGCCATCAGTGAGGGAAGGGGGAATGAAAAACTGTTTTTT. Translated: CAISEGRGNEKLFF.

The chain carries TRBV3-1 (or the pseudogene TRBV3-2) and TRBJ2-7, with D possibly matching TRBD1 (5 bases). The CDR3 is 12 amino acids. Germline V gene sequence: CDR1 LGHDT, CDR2 YNNKEL (reference sequence). V was shortened by 1 base and J by 6 bases, with 7 bases between the two germline ends. The DNA of the CDR3 is TGTGCCAGCAGCCAAGCAGGGATCGAGCAGTACTTC. It is translated as CASSQAGIEQYF.

V is TRBV18 and J is TRBJ1-2; 7 nucleotides match TRBD1. This CDR3 region has 14 residues. With 4 bases clipped from V and 6 bases from J, the junction kept 8 bases outside the gene matches. Looked up from germline, CDR1 is KGHSH and CDR2 is LQKENI. The CDR3 here is CASSRGQDGHGYTF. Here the CDR3 DNA reads TGTGCCAGCTCACGCGGACAGGATGGGCATGGCTACACCTTC. The full variable domain, its missing parts supplied by reference TRBV18 and TRBJ1-2, is NAGVMQNPRHLVRRRGQEARLRCSPMKGHSHVYWYRQLPEEGLKFMVYLQKENIIDESGMPKERFSAEFPKEGPSILRIQQVVRGDSAAYFCASSRGQDGHGYTFGSGTRLTVV.

In its sample, this clone was seen a few times. V is TRBV5-1 and J is TRBJ1-5, with 7 nucleotides matching TRBD1. The CDR3 is 15 residues long. The V and J ends lost 2 bases and 4 bases, in that order; junction bases with no gene match: 6. CDR1 SGHRS and CDR2 YFSETQ come from the germline V gene. CDR3 loop: CASSFGTVENQPQHF. The DNA for the CDR3 is TGCGCCAGCAGCTTCGGGACAGTGGAGAATCAGCCCCAGCATTTT. The full variable domain, its missing parts supplied by reference TRBV5-1 and TRBJ1-5, is KAGVTQTPRYLIKTRGQQVTLSCSPISGHRSVSWYQQTPGQGLQFLFEYFSETQRNKGNFPGRFSGRQFSNSRSEMNVSTLELGDSALYLCASSFGTVENQPQHFGDGTRLSIL.

The gene calls are TRBV18 and TRBJ2-1; D is unresolved. Trimming left V 4 bases short and J 6 bases short, with 7 bases between. Germline V gene sequence: CDR1 KGHSH, CDR2 LQKENI. The CDR3 spans 12 residues. The CDR3 protein is CASSLVTNEQFF. CDR3 nucleotides: TGTGCCAGCTCACTGGTTACCAATGAGCAGTTCTTC.

This chain joins TRBV28 and TRBJ1-6; a weak D match, TRBD1 (6 bases). The germline gives CDR1 MDHEN, CDR2 SYDVKM. Trimming removed 8 bases from V and 3 bases from J, with 8 bases in between. CDR3 size: 13 residues. CDR3 bases: TGTGCCAGCGGGGGGCTCTATAATTCACCCCTCCACTTT. Encoded protein: CASGGLYNSPLHF.

This clone is a singleton in its sample. The rearrangement joins TRBV7-9 to TRBJ1-6; D is uncertain. V was pared by 2 bases and J by 9 bases, with 14 bases between. The CDR3 extends over 15 amino acids. Germline lookup yields CDR1 SEHNR and CDR2 FQNEAQ (reference sequence). Here the CDR3 reads CASSLSGSDGSPLHF. The CDR3 nucleotides are TGTGCCAGCAGCTTAAGTGGGTCTGACGGTTCACCCCTCCACTTT. Combining the CDR3 with reference TRBV7-9 and TRBJ1-6 gives the whole variable domain DTGVSQNPRHKITKRGQNVTFRCDPISEHNRLYWYRQTLGQGPEFLTYFQNEAQLEKSRLLSDRFSAERPKGSFSTLEIQRTEQGDSAMYLCASSLSGSDGSPLHFGNGTRLTVT.

The CDR3 is CASTGVGSPPRDEQYF. For the CDR3, the DNA is TGTGCCAGTACCGGGGTTGGTTCCCCCCCTCGCGACGAGCAGTACTTC. The V gene is TRBV25-1, the J gene TRBJ2-7, with a weak D call TRBD2 (5 bases). Trimming stripped 9 bases from V and 5 bases from J, with 26 bases between. CDR1 is MGHDK and CDR2 is SYGVNS in the germline V gene. This CDR3 spans 16 amino acids.

This chain connects TRBV27 to TRBJ1-2; TRBD1 matches at 8 bases. Germline CDR1 MNHEY, CDR2 SMNVEV (reference sequence). The CDR3 loop spans 14 amino acids. V lost 4 bases and J lost 7; bases outside the gene matches: 8. CDR3 protein: CASSSHRGVGGYTF. CDR3 in DNA: TGTGCCAGCAGTTCTCACAGGGGGGTGGGTGGCTACACCTTC.

The V and J genes are TRBV10-3 and TRBJ1-2, with 10 bases that match TRBD1. The trim removed 3 bases at V and 10 bases at J, leaving 8 bases unmatched. There are 14 residues in the CDR3. Germline-derived CDR1 and CDR2 are ENHRY and SYGVKD. CDR3 coding DNA: TGTGCCATCAGTGAACCGGGACAGGGGCCGTCCTACACCTTC. Amino acids: CAISEPGQGPSYTF.

The chain uses TRBV10-1 and TRBJ1-2; TRBD1 is a possible D gene (6 bases). Trimming removed 3 bases at V and 1 base at J, with 21 bases between. The V gene's germline CDR1 is WNHNN and CDR2 SYGVQD (reference sequence). The CDR3 spans 18 residues. The CDR3 DNA reads TGCGCCAGCAGTGATAACAGGGATATTTTAGGATTTAACTATGGCTACACCTTC. Protein: CASSDNRDILGFNYGYTF.

The chain links TRBV19 to TRBJ1-1; D is unresolved. The V gene's germline CDR1 is LNHDA and CDR2 SQIVND (reference sequence). The ends were cut back, 6 bases at V and 0 bases at J, with 11 bases in the middle. The CDR3 covers 14 residues. The CDR3 loop reads CASSPTRMNTEAFF. The CDR3 region has the DNA TGTGCCAGTAGCCCGACGAGGATGAACACTGAAGCTTTCTTT.